The 18 T cell receptor beta chains reported below all come from one sample, sequenced in a study of cytomegalovirus exposure and HLA in healthy donors. The study ran its PCR with 60 Vbeta and 13 Jbeta primers. Sequencing was performed with immunoSEQ multiplex PCR; in TCRdb, only in-frame clones are kept and a portion is missing. In total, the table holds 96,000 or so clones. Sequenced input: PBMCs. The receptors here all came from a woman aged 30 to 39 in good health and CMV-seronegative.

The chain uses TRBV4-1 and TRBJ2-7; possibly TRBD1 for D (6 bases). The V end lost 4 bases, the J end lost 2 bases, and 12 bases lay between the germline ends. This CDR3 contains 14 residues. Germline values: CDR1 MGHRA, CDR2 YSYEKL. The CDR3 sequence is CASSPIQGPYEQYF. In DNA form, the CDR3 reads TGCGCCAGCAGCCCAATACAGGGACCCTACGAGCAGTACTTC.

V is TRBV29-1 and J is TRBJ2-7; TRBD1 agrees at 8 bases. CDR1 is SQVTM, CDR2 ANQGSEA, per germline. The CDR3 is 11 residues long. CDR3 bases: TGCAGTCGGACAGGGTACTACGAGCAGTACTTC. Translating it yields CSRTGYYEQYF.

The chain uses TRBV5-6 and TRBJ1-2; no reliable D call. Looked up from germline, CDR1 is SGHDT and CDR2 is YYEEEE. There are 15 residues in the CDR3. Trimming removed 0 bases at V and 4 bases at J, with 13 bases between. In DNA form, the CDR3 reads TGTGCCAGCAGCTTGGGTTCGGGGAGCGGCTATGGCTACACCTTC. Its translation: CASSLGSGSGYGYTF. The full variable domain, with the rest looked up from reference TRBV5-6 and TRBJ1-2, is DAGVTQSPTHLIKTRGQQVTLRCSPKSGHDTVSWYQQALGQGPQFIFQYYEEEERQRGNFPDRFSGHQFPNYSSELNVNALLLGDSALYLCASSLGSGSGYGYTFGSGTRLTVV.

This sequence joins TRBV6-1 and TRBJ2-5; TRBD2 matches at 7 bases. J was trimmed by 4 bases and V by 2 bases; bases with no gene match: 10. CDR1 is MNHNS and CDR2 is SASEGT in the germline V gene. The CDR3 is 16 residues long. CDR3 region: CASSERRAGLGETQYF. CDR3 sequence (DNA): TGTGCCAGCAGTGAAAGACGAGCGGGGCTAGGAGAGACCCAGTACTTC.

CDR3 loop: CASSLVGAGANVLTF. Written as DNA, the CDR3 is TGTGCCAGCAGTTTAGTGGGGGCAGGGGCCAACGTCCTGACTTTC. The V gene is TRBV27, the J gene TRBJ2-6; D might be TRBD1 (6 bases). CDR3 length equals 15 residues. Germline assignment: CDR1 MNHEY and CDR2 SMNVEV (reference sequence). Trimming stripped 2 bases from V and 4 bases from J, with 9 bases between.

The chain links TRBV19 to TRBJ1-2; weak D call: TRBD1 (5 bases). V lost 4 bases to trimming and J lost 6 bases, with 12 bases between them. The CDR3 is made up of 13 amino acids. Looked up from germline, CDR1 is LNHDA and CDR2 is SQIVND (reference sequence). CDR3: CASSNNRRDGYTF. The CDR3 DNA reads as TGTGCCAGTAGTAATAACAGGAGGGATGGCTACACCTTC.

The chain uses TRBV9 and TRBJ2-5, with 12 bases lining up with TRBD2. The J segment lost 3 bases and the V segment lost 3 bases, leaving 0 bases of the junction unmatched. CDR3 length: 14 amino acids. Per the germline V gene, CDR1 is SGDLS and CDR2 is YYNGEE. In DNA form, the CDR3 reads TGTGCCAGCAGCGCTAGCGGGGGGGAAGAGACCCAGTACTTC. Translating it yields CASSASGGEETQYF.

The chain employs TRBV9 and TRBJ2-3; 9 bases align to TRBD2. J was trimmed by 4 bases and V by 4 bases; bases with no gene match: 4. The CDR3 has 14 residues. CDR1 and CDR2 (germline): SGDLS, YYNGEE. The CDR3, as DNA: TGTGCCAGCAGCCCTGGACTAGCGTCAGATACGCAGTATTTT. This sequence encodes CASSPGLASDTQYF.

The chain is built from TRBV7-6 and TRBJ2-3; 7 bases are shared with TRBD2. Germline lookup yields CDR1 SGHVS and CDR2 FNYEAQ. J was trimmed by 4 bases and V by 4 bases; bases with no gene match: 2. The CDR3 length is 13 residues. The CDR3 nucleotides are TGTGCCAGCAGCTACCGGGGGGCAGATACGCAGTATTTT. Translation gives CASSYRGADTQYF. Full variable domain (remainder filled in from reference TRBV7-6 and TRBJ2-3): GAGVSQSPRYKVTKRGQDVALRCDPISGHVSLYWYRQALGQGPEFLTYFNYEAQQDKSGLPNDRFSAERPEGSISTLTIQRTEQRDSAMYRCASSYRGADTQYFGPGTRLTVL.

The chain links TRBV7-2 to TRBJ1-2, with 11 bases fitting TRBD1. With 4 bases clipped from V and 8 bases from J, the junction kept 3 bases outside the gene matches. The CDR3 sequence is 13 residues long. Germline V gene data show CDR1 as SGHTA and CDR2 as FQGNSA. The CDR3 bases are TGTGCCAGCAGCTGGGACAGGGGGGGAGGCTACACCTTC. Its protein product is CASSWDRGGGYTF.

The chain is built from TRBV7-9 and TRBJ1-4; possibly TRBD1 for D (5 bases). CDR1 SEHNR and CDR2 FQNEAQ come from the germline V gene (reference sequence). The CDR3 is 12 residues long. Trimming took 5 bases from V and 6 from J, leaving 7 bases between them. In DNA, the CDR3 is TGTGCCAGCAGCCCGGGGGATGAAAAACTGTTTTTT. Its protein is CASSPGDEKLFF. The full variable domain, with the rest looked up from reference TRBV7-9 and TRBJ1-4, is DTGVSQNPRHKITKRGQNVTFRCDPISEHNRLYWYRQTLGQGPEFLTYFQNEAQLEKSRLLSDRFSAERPKGSFSTLEIQRTEQGDSAMYLCASSPGDEKLFFGSGTQLSVL.

As for this clone: A junction boundary mismatches the germline segment, possibly from a read error. The gene calls are TRBV19 and TRBJ2-2, with TRBD1 identical over 7 bases. Germline CDR1 and CDR2: LNHDA and SQIVND (reference sequence). The CDR3 has 12 residues. The CDR3 here is CASSIGGRELFF. Here the CDR3 DNA reads TGTGCCAGCAGTATAGGGGGCCGGGAGCTGTTTTTT.

The rearrangement links TRBV2 to TRBJ2-3; 12 bases are shared with TRBD1. Germline CDR1 is SNHLY and CDR2 is FYNNEI. With 9 bases clipped from V and 6 bases from J, the junction kept 13 bases outside the gene matches. This CDR3 contains 16 residues. The CDR3 DNA reads as TGTGCCAGTACCCCCCGGTGGGGACAGGGGGCGGATACGCAGTATTTT. Protein product: CASTPRWGQGADTQYF.

The chain recombines TRBV19 with TRBJ2-7, with D perhaps TRBD1 (6 bases). V gave up 7 bases and J gave up 4 bases, with 11 bases separating them. Germline values: CDR1 LNHDA, CDR2 SQIVND (reference sequence). The CDR3 consists of 12 residues. The CDR3: CASIGTNYEQYF. The CDR3 nucleotides are TGTGCCAGTATCGGGACAAATTACGAGCAGTACTTC. The variable domain in full, with the rest retrieved from reference TRBV19 and TRBJ2-7, is DGGITQSPKYLFRKEGQNVTLSCEQNLNHDAMYWYRQDPGQGLRLIYYSQIVNDFQKGDIAEGYSVSREKKESFPLTVTSAQKNPTAFYLCASIGTNYEQYFGPGTRLTVT.

The J gene is TRBJ2-3, the V gene TRBV7-3, with TRBD2 identical over 7 bases. CDR3 length equals 14 residues. The trim removed 5 bases at V and 1 base at J, leaving 3 bases unmatched. Germline lookup yields CDR1 SGHTA and CDR2 FQGTGA. CDR3: CASSRRGGTDTQYF. CDR3 coding DNA: TGTGCCAGCAGCCGACGGGGGGGCACAGATACGCAGTATTTT.

The chain combines TRBV28 with TRBJ2-7; D may be TRBD2 (5 bases). The ends were cut back, 6 bases at V and 1 base at J, with 22 bases in the middle. This CDR3 region has 17 residues. The germline V gene encodes CDR1 MDHEN and CDR2 SYDVKM. CDR3 bases: TGTGCCAGCAGCCCCTCAGGCGGGCGTACTGGATCCTACGAGCAGTACTTC. Residues: CASSPSGGRTGSYEQYF.

This chain uses TRBV29-1 with TRBJ2-7; 9 bases fit TRBD1. The CDR3 is 13 residues long. The trim removed 4 bases at V and 5 bases at J, leaving 6 bases unmatched. Germline V lookup: CDR1 SQVTM, CDR2 ANQGSEA. For the CDR3, the DNA is TGCAGCGTTGCGACAGGGGGATTAAACGAGCAGTACTTC. It yields the protein CSVATGGLNEQYF.

The chain recombines TRBV5-6 with TRBJ1-3; 11 nucleotides agree with TRBD1. The V gene's germline CDR1 is SGHDT and CDR2 YYEEEE. This CDR3 contains 15 residues. J was trimmed by 2 bases and V by 4 bases; bases with no gene match: 2. CDR3 region: CASSPDRGPGNTIYF. CDR3 bases: TGTGCCAGCAGCCCGGACAGGGGGCCTGGAAACACCATATATTTT.